The sequence of this T cell receptor beta chain was determined in a study of OX40 agonist ivuxolimab in advanced cancers. Whole-study context: Patients assigned to dose escalation were diagnosed with hepatocellular carcinoma, melanoma, renal cell or head and neck cancer. The mean age was around 56 years, ranging from about 20 to 90, with less than 90% of participants male.

The study's findings and limits: CD8+ T cells were the subset that, on average, had more expanded clones than CD4+. At doses 0.1 to 3.0 mg/kg, CD4+ and CD8+ clones expanded.

The data were produced by immunoSEQ multiplex PCR, yet TCRdb's version contains in-frame clones alone and is incomplete. The sample carries 30,000 to 40,000 clones, about 83% recorded once. As to this clone: Its matching antigen is unknown.

Germline CDR1 reads MNHNY; CDR2 reads SVGAGI (reference sequence). Trimming removed 0 bases from V and 2 bases from J, with 7 bases in between. The CDR3 is 14 amino acids. The chain carries TRBV6-6 and TRBJ2-5; the D is unclear. This sample comprised CD4+ or CD8+ T cells sorted from blood, obtained in a trial of the OX40 agonist ivuxolimab. This receptor was obtained from an adult with an advanced solid tumor such as melanoma, head and neck, liver or kidney cancer. DNA for the CDR3: TGTGCCAGCAGTTACTCGACATATCAAGAGACCCAGTACTTC. This translates into CASSYSTYQETQYF.